This record covers a single T cell receptor beta chain. Trimming removed 2 bases from V and 4 bases from J, with 9 bases in between. The CDR3 contains 14 residues. The germline gives CDR1 SGHTA, CDR2 FQGNSA. Sequencing was performed with immunoSEQ multiplex PCR; in TCRdb, only in-frame clones are kept and a portion is missing. The sample yields about 97,000 clones, around nine tenths seen once. The sample comes from a study of T cell responses to AZD1222 COVID-19 vaccine. Across the study: The analysis combined second doses at about 4 or about 12 weeks.

This sample comprised peripheral blood, obtained on day 0 of AZD1222 vaccination. The clonotype was recovered from an adult in good health. This chain connects TRBV7-2 to TRBJ2-1; D may be TRBD1 or TRBD2 (5 bases each). The DNA for the CDR3 is TGTGCCAGCAGCTTATCGGGGCCATACAATGAGCAGTTCTTC. Amino acids: CASSLSGPYNEQFF.